This T cell receptor beta chain came from a study of T cell changes during pregnancy in multiple sclerosis. Assay: immunoSEQ multiplex PCR; the TCRdb copy retains only in-frame clones and omits some. The repertoire holds tens of thousands of clones, with about 91% as singletons. From germline, CDR1 is MGHDK and CDR2 SYGVNS. This CDR3 has 16 residues. Trimming removed 2 bases from V and 7 bases from J; junction bases left unmatched: 10. Material: CD4+ T cells from peripheral blood mononuclear cells, obtained in the third trimester of pregnancy. The chain has TRBV25-1 and TRBJ1-2, with 10 bases fitting TRBD1. The origin of this receptor is a female donor in good health, enrolled as a control in a pregnancy study. The CDR3 coding sequence is TGTGCCAGCAGTGAACCGGGGACAGGGGAGTCAAGTGGCTACACCTTC. Amino acids: CASSEPGTGESSGYTF.